The entry below describes one T cell receptor (beta chain). This clonotype has more than one count but fewer than ten. The clone's antigen remains unknown. Nothing much larger sits one base from this clone, and base qualities are not available. From the cysteine up to the phenylalanine, the CDR3 has a length of 14 residues. Here the CDR3 DNA is all that survives: 42 bases in frame from base 1. For this chain, trimming is 11 bases at the V end and 8 bases at the J end, and the number of junction bases without a gene match is 14. CDR1 and CDR2 were assigned from the germline V gene as MNHEY and SVGAGI. The data were obtained in a study of regulatory and conventional T cells in breast cancer (dated by TCRdb to between 2015 and 2017). The library was produced with PCR. Instrument used: Illumina MiSeq. TCRdb reprocessing: public reads trimmed at Q25 with fastp, clones called with MiXCR, in-frame beta chains kept. Entries are consolidated by CDR3 protein sequence, retaining the most common genes and DNA. The sample records roughly 16,000 distinct CDR3 sequences, 32% of which are singletons. The top ten clones comprise around 1.5% of the sample.

This sequence uses TRBV6-5 and TRBJ2-1, with TRBD2 matching 8 junction bases. Input material: conventional T cells from blood. The sequence came from a female donor in good health. The DNA reads TGTGCCTGGGATGACAGCGGGAGTTTCTATGAGCAGTTCTTC. This codes for CAWDDSGSFYEQFF.